This TCR beta chain is drawn from a study of T-cell memory formation after mild COVID-19. Findings and caveats of the study: Contracting CD4+ clones lay largely in CM and EM, with CD8+ ones residing in EMRA.

The CDR3 spans 13 residues. CDR1 is SGHRS, CDR2 YFSETQ, per germline. Trimming took off 0 bases at V and 6 bases at J, with 9 bases between the two ends. As concerns this clonotype: No antigen is known for it.

MiXCR, run by TCRdb on the 5' RACE reads, gives a single entry per CDR3 protein. The sample lists 550,000 to 600,000 distinct CDR3 sequences; about 18% were seen once. The sequenced material came from PBMCs or a T cell subset sorted from them (not recorded which). The TCR was taken from an adult woman who had mild COVID-19 (a few samples of this study predate the infection). Cell type and time point are not known. The V call is TRBV5-1, the J call TRBJ1-1; D gene ambiguous. CDR3 residues: CASSLARPAEAFF. The CDR3 DNA is TGCGCCAGCAGCTTGGCCAGACCAGCTGAAGCTTTCTTT.